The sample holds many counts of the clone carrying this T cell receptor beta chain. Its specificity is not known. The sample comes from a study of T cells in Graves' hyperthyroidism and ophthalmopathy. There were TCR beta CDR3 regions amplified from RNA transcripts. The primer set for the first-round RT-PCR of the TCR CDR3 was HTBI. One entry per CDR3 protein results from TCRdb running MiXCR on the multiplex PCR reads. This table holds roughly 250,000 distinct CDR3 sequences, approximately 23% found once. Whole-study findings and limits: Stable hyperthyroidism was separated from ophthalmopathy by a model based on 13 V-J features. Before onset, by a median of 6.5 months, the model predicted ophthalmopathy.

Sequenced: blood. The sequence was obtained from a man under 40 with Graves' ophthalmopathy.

The CDR3 DNA follows: TGCAGTGCTACCGAGGGCTATGGCTACACCTTC. Residues: CSATEGYGYTF. The chain employs TRBV20-1 and TRBJ1-2; no clear D gene. Trimming stripped 4 bases from V and 4 bases from J, with 7 bases between. Germline-derived CDR1 and CDR2 are DFQATT and SNEGSKA (reference sequence). CDR3 length: 11 amino acids.